One and the same sample provided the 7 T cell receptor beta chains below, sequenced in a study of blood T cell repertoires in COVID-19. Method: immunoSEQ multiplex PCR; TCRdb's copy keeps in-frame clones and lacks some. The table shows 150,000 to 200,000 clones, with approximately 90% occurring only once. The material sequenced was PBMCs or T cells enriched from blood (not recorded which). The receptors here all came from a woman aged 45-65 years who had recovered from COVID-19.

This rearrangement joins TRBV27 to TRBJ1-2, with TRBD1 matching over 7 bases. V lost 5 bases and J lost 3; bases outside the gene matches: 6. CDR3 length: 14 residues. The germline CDR1 and CDR2 sequences are MNHEY and SMNVEV (reference sequence). In DNA form, the CDR3 reads TGTGCCAGCAGTCCGGGACAGTCCCACTATGGCTACACCTTC. Residues: CASSPGQSHYGYTF.

The chain joins TRBV4-3 to TRBJ1-4, with TRBD1 matching 8 bases. Germline CDR1 is LGHNA and CDR2 is YSLEER. This CDR3 region has 15 residues. Unmatched junction bases numbered 13, after V lost 2 bases and J lost 14 bases. CDR3 residues: CASSQLGQGGISLFF. CDR3 nucleotide sequence: TGCGCCAGCAGCCAACTCGGACAGGGAGGTATATCGCTGTTTTTT.

The chain couples TRBV27 to TRBJ1-5, with D hard to call. CDR1 MNHEY and CDR2 SMNVEV come from the germline V gene (reference sequence). Deletions cut 0 bases from V and 4 bases from J, with 4 bases between. The length of the CDR3 is 13 residues. The CDR3 DNA follows: TGTGCCAGCAGTTTATCGACAAATCAGCCCCAGCATTTT. It encodes CASSLSTNQPQHF.

The chain joins TRBV9 to TRBJ2-1, with 8 bases lining up with TRBD2. The CDR3 is 16 residues long. Germline V gene lookup returns CDR1 SGDLS and CDR2 YYNGEE. With V trimmed by 0 bases and J by 4 bases, 6 bases remained unmatched. CDR3 nucleotides: TGTGCCAGCAGCGTAGGCGGGGGGCCCACATACAATGAGCAGTTCTTC. Residues: CASSVGGGPTYNEQFF.

Only one count was recorded for this clone. V gene TRBV5-1 combines with J gene TRBJ1-1, with 8 bases that match TRBD1. This CDR3 has 17 amino acids. Per germline, CDR1 SGHRS and CDR2 YFSETQ. With V trimmed by 3 bases and J by 5 bases, 15 bases remained unmatched. CDR3 coding DNA: TGCGCCAGCAGCTCGCCTCTGAGGACAGGGATAATAACTGAAGCTTTCTTT. As protein: CASSSPLRTGIITEAFF.

This chain links TRBV4-2 with TRBJ2-1; the match to TRBD2 covers 12 bases. Germline CDR1 and CDR2: LGHNA and YNFKEQ. The trim removed 4 bases at V and 0 bases at J, leaving 10 bases unmatched. The CDR3 runs to 19 residues. The CDR3 loop reads CASSLSGTSGPSSYNEQFF. The CDR3 DNA is TGTGCCAGCAGCCTATCCGGGACTAGCGGGCCCAGCTCCTACAATGAGCAGTTCTTC.

V usage is TRBV13 and J usage is TRBJ2-1, with TRBD2 identical over 7 bases. Unmatched junction bases numbered 12, after V lost 7 bases and J lost 0 bases. The CDR3 loop spans 17 amino acids. Germline loops: CDR1 PRHDT, CDR2 FYEKMQ (reference sequence). The CDR3 bases are TGTGCCAGCACCCGGGAGGCCGGGGGGAGCTCCTACAATGAGCAGTTCTTC. As protein: CASTREAGGSSYNEQFF.